This record concerns one T cell receptor beta chain sequence. This clonotype appeared many times. The antigen it binds to is not known. The record has no base qualities; no much larger clone is one base away. The library was made by 5' RACE. Sequencing relied on an Illumina HiSeq 2500. A second roughly 6 to 12 cycle PCR used a sample-barcoded 5' primer and a J-beta primer mix. Each TCR beta cDNA molecule received a unique molecular identifier from a template-switch 5' adaptor carrying 12 random nucleotides. At least 2.5 million CDR3-containing paired-end reads were obtained from each sample. The Mint cDNA synthesis kit, primed by a TRBC-specific oligonucleotide, was used to synthesize first-strand cDNA from all RNA. All cDNA was treated with uracil-DNA glycosylase and then went through a first 18-cycle PCR with the universal primers M1SS and BC2_uni_R. Turning to the authors' computational methods: Each sample was normalized by randomly selecting 1 million high-quality reads, each carrying a distinct molecular identifier. Reads sharing molecular identifiers were discarded rather than binned into consensus sequences. MiTCR, set to a Q25 quality threshold and the strictest error-elimination algorithm, was used for CDR3 identification, clonotype clustering and error correction. Lower-bound total TCR beta diversity was estimated with a nonparametric unseen species model using Euler transformation. Using fastp at Q25 and MiXCR, TCRdb reprocessed the public reads and kept productive beta chains. Each record represents a unique CDR3 protein, reported with the most common genes and DNA among its rows. The V and J calls shown here were made by TCRdb, not taken from the authors' results. This sample lists 600,000 to 1,000,000 distinct CDR3 sequences; just under 25% were detected once. The top ten constitute 3% to 4.5% of the sample.

The source of the sample is a study of blood T cells in healthy people across ages (dated by TCRdb to between 2015 and 2017). At the level of the whole study: Template switching captured roughly one uniquely barcoded TCR beta cDNA molecule per two T cells in model experiments. Using deep sequencing normalized with unique cDNA molecular identifiers, the study measured how TCR beta repertoire diversity changes with age. The donors were divided into four age groups: young (average around 17 years), middle-aged (approximately 41), aged (under 70) and long-lived (about 84). For two donors (one aged 18 to 29 and one aged 80 or older), the study analyzed two additional independent replicas of 1 million unique cDNA reads from the same blood draw.

Study-wide findings and limitations: Since profiling was done on bulk unsorted PBMCs, naive and antigen-experienced compartments could not be conclusively compared. The CMV infection status of donors was not known, potentially confounding age-related changes in expanded clonotypes. Compared with the aged group, the long-lived group had more naive CD4+ T cells, fewer expanded clones and increased TCR diversity, a pattern suggesting age selection. The percentage of naive T cells measured by flow cytometry correlated strongly with observed TCR beta diversity. As age increased, observed TCR beta diversity per million T cells dropped in a roughly linear way, and a significant reduction was already evident by age roughly 40. Estimates of total diversity based on one million sequenced T cells were regarded as lower bounds and as underestimates.

The CDR3 goes from the cysteine to the phenylalanine over 14 residues. Solely the CDR3 DNA is kept, with 42 bases framed from the first base. Taken from the germline V gene, the CDR1 and CDR2 loops are SGHTA and FQGNSA. Here V drops 5 bases and J drops 2 bases, and the junction holds 2 bases not matched to any gene. The donors were a few dozen Caucasian individuals from Russia, aged 6 to 90 years, who were systemically healthy. Each donor gave about 9.7 milliliters of peripheral blood, drawn into EDTA-treated Vacutainer tubes. Ficoll-Paque density-gradient centrifugation was used to isolate PBMCs, with at least 7 million obtained per sample. Total RNA was extracted from PBMCs with Trizol reagent, with at least 5.5 micrograms obtained per sample. The percentages of naive CD45RAhigh/CD27high T cells were determined by flow cytometry on a PBMC aliquot from every donor. The sample also formed part of further work on T cells of mothers and their children. As that second paper reports: Nine systemically healthy Caucasian individuals, comprising three mothers and their six children, were included as donors. cDNA synthesis consumed the entire amount of extracted RNA, loaded at approximately 1.4 ug RNA in each 15 ul reaction. In the second PCR, the M1S primer added sample barcodes and 2-4 random nucleotides. Over 9.5 million TCR beta CDR3 reads were obtained for each mother, and 2.5 million to 3 million reads were obtained for each child. Thymic selection shapes the output of TCR recombination in a similar way in related and unrelated pairs, and inherited differences have a minor effect. Related mother-child pairs always showed normalized repertoire overlap that was slightly higher than in unrelated mother-child pairs, though the difference was never significant. With a sensitivity of 90 to 100 clones per million clonotypes, no persistent microchimeric T cell clones were detected. The study used deep NGS to compare TCR beta repertoires of mothers and children, seeking features distinguishing related mother-child pairs from unrelated individuals. Mothers averaged roughly 40 +/- 4 years of age and children averaged roughly 12 +/- 4 years. After adapter ligation with NEBNext reagents, the libraries were sequenced on Illumina HiSeq 2000 with 100+100 nt paired-end reads. To prevent cross-contamination, the mother and child libraries were prepared one month apart and sequenced in separate runs. Each donor had between about 500,000 and 2,100,000 distinct TCR beta clonotypes identified. Naive TCR beta clonotypes were estimated from low-frequency clonotypes matched to each donor's FACS-determined naive share, without sorting.

The chain uses TRBV7-2 and TRBJ2-7; 11 bases in the middle match TRBD2. The TCR comes from a boy younger than 18 in good health. Sequenced material: blood. The CDR3 loop reads CASSLSGRAYEQYF. The nucleotide sequence is TGTGCCAGCAGCCTTAGCGGGAGGGCCTACGAGCAGTACTTC.